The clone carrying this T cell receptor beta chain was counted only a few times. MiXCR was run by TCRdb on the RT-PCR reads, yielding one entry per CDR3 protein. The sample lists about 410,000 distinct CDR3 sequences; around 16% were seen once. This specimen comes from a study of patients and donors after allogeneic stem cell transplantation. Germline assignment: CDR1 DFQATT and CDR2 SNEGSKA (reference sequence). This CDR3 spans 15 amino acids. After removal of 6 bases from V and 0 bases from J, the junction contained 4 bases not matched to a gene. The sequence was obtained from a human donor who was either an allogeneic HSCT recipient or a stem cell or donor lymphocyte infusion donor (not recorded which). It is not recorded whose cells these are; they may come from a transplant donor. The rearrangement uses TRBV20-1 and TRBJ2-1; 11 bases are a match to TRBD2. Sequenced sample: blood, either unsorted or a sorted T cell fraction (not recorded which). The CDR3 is CSARLAGYSYNEQFF. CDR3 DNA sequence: TGCAGTGCGCGACTAGCGGGGTACTCCTACAATGAGCAGTTCTTC.